This TCR beta chain originates from a study of OX40 agonist ivuxolimab in advanced cancers. Notes on the research overall: Ivuxolimab was an agonistic, fully human IgG2 monoclonal antibody directed against OX40 (CD134), a costimulatory receptor. Peripheral TCRbeta sequencing aimed to test whether ivuxolimab altered TCR sequence diversity and caused clonal T-cell expansion. Intravenous ivuxolimab was administered to patients every 2 weeks at six dose levels: 0.01, 0.1, 0.3, 1.5, 3 and 10 mg/kg. Of the approximately 54 patients in dose escalation, about 20 had hepatocellular carcinoma, about 15 had melanoma, 9 had renal cell carcinoma and 9 had head and neck cancer. Prior anti-PD-1, anti-PD-L1 or anti-CTLA-4 therapy was permitted, and less than 45% of dose-escalation patients had received checkpoint inhibitors. A male proportion of roughly 85% and a mean age of approximately 55 years, ranging from 23 to 79, were recorded for the dose-escalation cohort. Three dose-escalation patients achieved partial responses, one with hepatocellular carcinoma and two with cutaneous melanoma. The paper describes the monotherapy dose-escalation part (N of about 50 patients) of the phase I trial of ivuxolimab. Summary of the overall study and its limitations: The antigen specificity of the clonally expanded peripheral T cells was not determined. In partial responders in the 0.1-3.0 mg/kg groups, normalized peripheral clonal expansion was found to be among the lowest, especially among CD8+ T cells. Low levels of normalized T-cell clonal expansion were also seen in some nonresponding patients. At doses of 0.1 to 3.0 mg/kg, clonal expansion of both CD4+ and CD8+ T cells in blood was seen between baseline and week 6. On average, CD8+ T cells showed more expanded clones than CD4+ T cells after ivuxolimab.

For sequencing of the TCRbeta CDR3 region, genomic DNA was extracted from the sorted cells. The immunoSEQ Assay was used for sequencing of TCRbeta CDR3 regions. TCRdb obtained this table from immuneACCESS and retained in-frame rearrangements with V and J assigned. These tables miss some clones; where compared with another copy, unresolved V genes account for less than half of the shortfall, and the remainder is unexplained. This sample lists more than 50,000 clones; approximately 80% were detected once. 3.7% of the sample is in the top ten clones. Of note for this clone: It has no known antigen specificity. No base quality values were provided; no much bigger clone lies one nucleotide off.

The trial excluded patients who had a history of autoimmune disease or were on systemic immunosuppression. Peripheral blood for TCR sequencing was collected from all dose cohorts at baseline, on cycle 4 day 1, and on cycle 7 day 1. Samples came from an open-label, multicenter, first-in-human phase I dose-escalation trial of ivuxolimab. The trial enrolled adults with locally advanced or metastatic head and neck squamous cell, hepatocellular, melanoma or renal cell carcinoma. CD4+ and CD8+ T cells were sorted separately from peripheral blood before TCR sequencing. The sequence derives from an adult with an advanced solid tumor such as melanoma, head and neck, liver or kidney cancer. Source: CD4+ or CD8+ T cells sorted from blood, taken in a trial of the OX40 agonist ivuxolimab.

At the DNA level, the sequence is TGTGCCAGCAGGTCACTAGCGGGAGCCGGCACAGATACGCAGTATTTT. It specifies CASRSLAGAGTDTQYF. This chain joins TRBV27 to TRBJ2-3; 11 nucleotides in the junction match TRBD2. CDR3 length: 16 amino acids, cysteine to phenylalanine. The retained sequence is limited to the CDR3, 48 bases, with the frame set at the first base. V trim: 6 bases; J trim: 1 base; unmatched bases: 6. In the germline V gene (reference sequence), CDR1 corresponds to MNHEY and CDR2 to SMNVEV.